The 15 T cell receptor beta chains in this list originate from one sample, sequenced in a study of T cells after yellow fever vaccination. TCRdb itself ran the 5' RACE reads through MiXCR, one entry per CDR3 protein. The sample has around 340,000 distinct CDR3 sequences, 8.5% to 9% seen once. The specimen comprised PBMCs, sampled on the day of the first yellow fever vaccination. The receptors were sampled from a young man who received the YFV17D yellow fever vaccine.

This clonotype came up a few times. The rearrangement uses TRBV4-2 and TRBJ1-6, with D possibly being TRBD1 (6 bases). Germline values: CDR1 LGHNA, CDR2 YNFKEQ. This CDR3 spans 16 amino acids. V lost 1 base, J lost 7 bases, and 14 bases lay in between. CDR3 DNA sequence: TGTGCCAGCAGCCAAGTCCCGACAGGAGTAAATTCACCCCTCCACTTT. Residues: CASSQVPTGVNSPLHF.

This clonotype has only a few counts. The gene calls are TRBV7-9 and TRBJ2-7; D possibly corresponds to TRBD1 (9 bases). CDR1 is SEHNR and CDR2 is FQNEAQ in the germline V gene (reference sequence). The CDR3 is made up of 14 amino acids. The V end lost 6 bases, the J end lost 3 bases, and 15 bases lay between the germline ends. The DNA of the CDR3 is TGTGCCAGCAGGCGGGGGGACAGGGACTACGAGCAGTACTTC. It yields the protein CASRRGDRDYEQYF.

The chain couples TRBV11-2 to TRBJ2-2, with TRBD1 matching over 8 bases. V was clipped by 1 base and J by 0 bases; unmatched bases: 7. CDR3 size: 18 residues. Germline V gene lookup returns CDR1 SGHAT and CDR2 FQNNGV. The CDR3, as DNA: TGTGCCAGCAGCTTAGTGTTCTCGGACAGGGCGAACACCGGGGAGCTGTTTTTT. This gives the protein CASSLVFSDRANTGELFF. Together with reference TRBV11-2 and TRBJ2-2, the CDR3 gives the full variable domain: EAGVAQSPRYKIIEKRQSVAFWCNPISGHATLYWYQQILGQGPKLLIQFQNNGVVDDSQLPKDRFSAERLKGVDSTLKIQPAKLEDSAVYLCASSLVFSDRANTGELFFGEGSRLTVL.

This sequence joins TRBV14 and TRBJ1-3, with 11 positions matching TRBD1. The junction had 5 bases not matched to a gene; V was cut back by 2 bases and J by 5 bases. In germline, CDR1 is SGHDN, CDR2 FVKESK. The CDR3 has 16 residues. In nucleotides, the CDR3 is TGTGCCAGCAGCCAATGGACAGGGGGCTTCAGAAACACCATATATTTT. Its protein product is CASSQWTGGFRNTIYF.

This clonotype was observed at least ten times. This chain uses TRBV5-5 with TRBJ2-2, with D unresolved. CDR1 and CDR2 from the germline V gene are SGHKS and YYEKEE (reference sequence). The germline V and J ends were trimmed by 1 base and 5 bases, with 12 bases remaining between them. The CDR3 extends over 15 amino acids. The CDR3 coding sequence is TGTGCCAGCAGCTTGAGAACTCCCGCTACCGGGGAGCTGTTTTTT. It is translated as CASSLRTPATGELFF.

This clonotype was seen a few times. The chain is built from TRBV6-2 or TRBV6-3 and TRBJ2-5, with 7 bases that match TRBD2. The CDR3 is 13 amino acids. The V gene end was trimmed by 7 bases and the J gene end by 5 bases; junction bases not matched to a gene: 7. Germline V lookup: CDR1 MNHEY, CDR2 SVGEGT. In DNA, the CDR3 is TGTGCCAGCACCCAGCGGGGCCTGGAGACCCAGTACTTC. It is translated as CASTQRGLETQYF.

This clonotype was recorded a few times. The V call is TRBV19, the J call TRBJ2-4; 7 bases are a match to TRBD1. The CDR3 runs 14 residues. Germline V lookup: CDR1 LNHDA, CDR2 SQIVND (reference sequence). The V and J ends lost 6 bases and 5 bases, in that order; junction bases with no gene match: 7. The DNA for the CDR3 is TGTGCCAGTAGCACCGGGACAGTCGAAAACATTCAGTACTTC. This codes for CASSTGTVENIQYF.

The V and J genes are TRBV18 and TRBJ2-1; 8 bases agree with TRBD2. The CDR3 runs 16 residues. Germline-derived CDR1 and CDR2 are KGHSH and LQKENI. J gave up 7 bases and V 2 bases, and 10 bases lay outside the gene matches. CDR3 DNA sequence: TGTGCCAGCTCACCAGCGGGGGGACCCCCCCGAAATGAGCAGTTCTTC. It translates to CASSPAGGPPRNEQFF.

This clonotype has a handful of counts. This chain connects TRBV7-6 to TRBJ2-7; TRBD2 matches 9 bases. This CDR3 has 15 amino acids. Trimming took 4 bases from V and 3 from J; bases not matched to a gene: 7. Per germline, CDR1 SGHVS and CDR2 FNYEAQ. The CDR3 DNA reads as TGTGCCAGCAGCTCTCCGACTAGCGGAGACTACGAGCAGTACTTC. Translated, it gives CASSSPTSGDYEQYF.

This clonotype appeared a single time. This chain connects TRBV24-1 to TRBJ2-3; TRBD2 agrees at 8 bases. The CDR3 contains 14 residues. Germline V gene lookup returns CDR1 KGHDR and CDR2 SFDVKD. Trimming cost V 6 bases and J 6 bases; bases outside gene matches: 7. CDR3 in DNA: TGTGCCACCAGTCGGCGGGGGGACTGGGATACGCAGTATTTT. As protein: CATSRRGDWDTQYF.

This chain joins TRBV6-1 and TRBJ2-1, with TRBD1 matching over 7 bases. Germline V lookup: CDR1 MNHNS, CDR2 SASEGT. The trim removed 10 bases at V and 2 bases at J, leaving 8 bases unmatched. This CDR3 has 14 residues. The CDR3 here is CANRGQPPYNEQFF. CDR3 coding DNA: TGTGCCAACAGGGGACAGCCCCCCTACAATGAGCAGTTCTTC.

This clonotype was observed a few times. J is TRBJ2-1 and V is TRBV15, with D possibly matching TRBD2 (6 bases). This CDR3 spans 15 amino acids. Trimming took off 3 bases at V and 3 bases at J, with 12 bases between the two ends. In germline, CDR1 is LNHNV, CDR2 YYDKDF (reference sequence). The CDR3 coding sequence is TGTGCCACCAGCAGTGGTCGGGAGCTCTACAATGAGCAGTTCTTC. It specifies CATSSGRELYNEQFF.

This clonotype was picked up a small number of times. The chain has TRBV9 and TRBJ2-7; D uncertain. Germline CDR1 SGDLS, CDR2 YYNGEE. The CDR3 sequence is 12 residues long. V was trimmed by 2 bases and J by 3 bases, leaving 6 bases between them. The CDR3 is CASSVGVYEQYV. CDR3 DNA: TGTGCCAGCAGCGTCGGAGTCTACGAGCAGTACGTC.

This clonotype was counted only a few times. The V call is TRBV20-1, the J call TRBJ2-1; 8 bases align to TRBD1. The CDR3 totals 15 residues. Losses at the gene ends were 5 bases for V and 9 bases for J; bases not matched to a gene: 15. CDR1 and CDR2 (germline): DFQATT, SNEGSKA (reference sequence). The CDR3, as DNA: TGCAGTGCTTCAAATGACAGGGGACGATTGATTGAGCAGTTCTTC. Protein: CSASNDRGRLIEQFF.

This clonotype has a count of ten or more. V usage is TRBV25-1 and J usage is TRBJ2-5, with 11 bases identical to TRBD2. CDR1 is MGHDK and CDR2 is SYGVNS in the germline V gene. The CDR3 has 16 amino acids. The V and J ends lost 1 base and 2 bases, in that order; junction bases with no gene match: 3. The CDR3 DNA follows: TGTGCCAGCAGTGAATGGGCTAGCGGGGGGCAAGAGACCCAGTACTTC. This gives the protein CASSEWASGGQETQYF.